This is a list of T cell receptor beta chains from one sample in a study of CD8 T cells in Susac syndrome. TCRdb processed the immunoSEQ multiplex PCR reads anew with MiXCR; each CDR3 protein has one entry. In the table there are around 200,000 distinct CDR3 sequences, around 94% of which are singletons. Source material: CD4+ T cells from PBMCs. These receptors were obtained from a human donor with Susac syndrome. The CDR3 runs from the conserved cysteine through the conserved F or W. The order of the fields is J gene, clone size, D gene, V gene, CDR3 DNA, CDR3 protein. A D gene is named only where the DNA matches it firmly. Clone size, where shown, is once, few, many, or a class for clones that have expanded.

>TRBJ2-2|NA|NA|TRBV30
TGTGCCTGTGGACAGCTAACCGGGGAGCTGTTTTTT
CACGQLTGELFF
>TRBJ2-5|NA|NA|TRBV2
TGTGCCAGCAGTGAAGGGGGCCGGGAGACCCAGTACTTC
CASSEGGRETQYF
>TRBJ2-7|NA|TRBD1|TRBV6-5
TGTGCCAGCAGGGTCGACAGGGCAATCTCCTACGAGCAGTACTTC
CASRVDRAISYEQYF
>TRBJ1-5|NA|NA|TRBV20-1
TGCAGTGCTAGGAGGGATTATAGCAATCAGCCCCAGCATTTT
CSARRDYSNQPQHF
>TRBJ1-6|NA|TRBD1|TRBV6-5
TGTGCCAGCAGTTCTCGCCTCTACGGGACAGATAATTCACCCCTCCACTTT
CASSSRLYGTDNSPLHF
>TRBJ1-5|NA|TRBD1|TRBV20-1
TGCAGTGCTAGTGCAGGGGGTCAGCCCCAGCATTTT
CSASAGGQPQHF
>TRBJ2-1|NA|NA|TRBV9
TGTGCCAGCAGCGTAAGATGGGAAGCCAATGAGCAGTTCTTC
CASSVRWEANEQFF
>TRBJ2-7|NA|NA|TRBV6-5
TGTGCCAGCAGGGTCGGGTTCCGCTCCTACGAGCAGTACTTC
CASRVGFRSYEQYF
>TRBJ2-7|NA|NA|TRBV7-2
TGTGCCAGCAGCTTAGCCGGGCAGGCGGCCTACGAGCAGTACTTC
CASSLAGQAAYEQYF
>TRBJ2-7|NA|TRBD2|TRBV20-1
TGCAGTGCTAGAGCGCCTAGCGGGAAAACCTACGAGCAGTACTTC
CSARAPSGKTYEQYF
>TRBJ2-7|NA|TRBD2|TRBV5-1
TGCGCCAGCAGCCGGGGACTAGCTCCCGAGCAGTACTTC
CASSRGLAPEQYF
>TRBJ2-1|NA|NA|TRBV3-1
TGTGCCAGCAGCCACGGAGGGCGGCAGTTCTTC
CASSHGGRQFF
>TRBJ1-2|NA|NA|TRBV7-9
TGTGCCAGCAGCCGGGACGCTAACTATGGCTACACCTTC
CASSRDANYGYTF
>TRBJ1-5|once|TRBD1|TRBV7-8
TGTGCCAGCAGCCCTCGGACAGGACCACGGCAGCCCCAGCATTTT
CASSPRTGPRQPQHF
>TRBJ2-5|NA|NA|TRBV7-9
TGTGCCAGCAGCTTAGGGGATCATGGGGAGACCCAGTACTTC
CASSLGDHGETQYF
>TRBJ2-5|NA|NA|TRBV7-8
TGTGCCAGCAGCTTCGGGCAGGCCCCCGAGACCCAGTACTTC
CASSFGQAPETQYF
>TRBJ2-1|NA|TRBD1|TRBV2
TGTGCCAGCAGAGCCGGGACAGGGGTAGATGAGCAGTTCTTC
CASRAGTGVDEQFF
>TRBJ2-1|NA|NA|TRBV14
TGTGCCAGCAGCCCTCGTACCTTCGAGGGAGTGTCCTACAATGAGCAGTTCTTC
CASSPRTFEGVSYNEQFF
>TRBJ2-5|NA|NA|TRBV15
TGTGCCACCAGCAGAGGAGAGACCCAGTACTTC
CATSRGETQYF
>TRBJ2-5|NA|NA|TRBV7-2
TGTGCCAGCAGCTTAGGGGCGGGGATCGTCCAAGAGACCCAGTACTTC
CASSLGAGIVQETQYF
>TRBJ2-1|once|NA|TRBV12-3/TRBV12-4
TGTGCCAGCATGCTTGGGATTGAGCAGTTCTTC
CASMLGIEQFF
>TRBJ2-5|NA|NA|TRBV18
TGTGCCAGCTCACCACGGGTAGCTTCAGAGACCCAGTACTTC
CASSPRVASETQYF
>TRBJ2-1|NA|TRBD1|TRBV24-1
TGTGCCACCAGTGATTGGACAGGGGATACAGTGGGCTACCACAATGAGCAGTTCTTC
CATSDWTGDTVGYHNEQFF
>TRBJ2-7|NA|TRBD1|TRBV12-3/TRBV12-4
TGTGCCAGCAGTTGGACAGGAAACTACGAGCAGTACTTC
CASSWTGNYEQYF
>TRBJ2-4|NA|TRBD2|TRBV28
TGTGCCAGCAGTTTCGGTACTAGCGGGAGGGCCGAAAACATTCAGTACTTC
CASSFGTSGRAENIQYF
>TRBJ2-7|NA|TRBD2|TRBV28
TGTGCCAGCAGCCCAGGACTAGCGGGAATATACGAGCAGTACTTC
CASSPGLAGIYEQYF
>TRBJ2-1|once|NA|TRBV14
TGTGCCAGCAGCCTCAGCGGGACAGCAAACAATGAGCAGTTCTTC
CASSLSGTANNEQFF
>TRBJ1-2|NA|NA|TRBV18
TGTGCCAGCTCACGACCGGACGCTGTCGGCTACACCTTC
CASSRPDAVGYTF
>TRBJ2-7|NA|NA|TRBV18
TGTGCCAGCTCACCGAACAAGGACACCGAGCAGTACTTC
CASSPNKDTEQYF
>TRBJ2-1|NA|TRBD2|TRBV9
TGTGCCAGCAGCGTGGCCCCCGGGACTAGCGGAGGCAATGAGCAGTTCTTC
CASSVAPGTSGGNEQFF
>TRBJ2-6|NA|NA|TRBV14
TGTGCCAGCGGGCATTCTGGGGCCAACGTCCTGACTTTC
CASGHSGANVLTF
>TRBJ2-2|once|NA|TRBV5-1
TGCGCCAGCAGGTCCGGTTCAAACACCGGGGAGCTGTTTTTT
CASRSGSNTGELFF
>TRBJ2-7|NA|NA|TRBV3-1
TGTGCCAGCAGCCAAATGTCGGATTCCTACGAGCAGTACTTC
CASSQMSDSYEQYF
>TRBJ2-7|NA|NA|TRBV9
TGTGCCAGCAGCGTAGGACAGTTCTCCTACGAGCAGTACTTC
CASSVGQFSYEQYF
>TRBJ2-3|NA|NA|TRBV2
TGTGCCAGCAGTGCCACTAGGTCCGCGGATACGCAGTATTTT
CASSATRSADTQYF
>TRBJ2-7|NA|NA|TRBV5-4
TGTGCCAGCAGCTTGGAGCGGGCCACTACCTACGAGCAGTACTTC
CASSLERATTYEQYF
>TRBJ2-1|NA|TRBD2|TRBV28
TGTGCCAGCAGGTCGGGACTAGCGGCCTACAATGAGCAGTTCTTC
CASRSGLAAYNEQFF
>TRBJ2-7|NA|NA|TRBV28
TGTGCCAGCAGTCATTCCCAGGGGGGAGTGGTCGAGCAGTACTTC
CASSHSQGGVVEQYF
>TRBJ2-2|NA|NA|TRBV2
TGTGCCAGCAGGGACATAAAGAACACCGGGGAGCTGTTTTTT
CASRDIKNTGELFF
>TRBJ2-7|NA|NA|TRBV9
TGTGCCAGCAGCCCGTCCTACTGGGGGGGGGCACCAACCTACGAGCAGTACTTC
CASSPSYWGGAPTYEQYF
>TRBJ2-7|NA|TRBD2|TRBV6-6
TGTGCCAGCAGTTCCAGGACTAGCGGGTATTACGAGCAGTACTTC
CASSSRTSGYYEQYF